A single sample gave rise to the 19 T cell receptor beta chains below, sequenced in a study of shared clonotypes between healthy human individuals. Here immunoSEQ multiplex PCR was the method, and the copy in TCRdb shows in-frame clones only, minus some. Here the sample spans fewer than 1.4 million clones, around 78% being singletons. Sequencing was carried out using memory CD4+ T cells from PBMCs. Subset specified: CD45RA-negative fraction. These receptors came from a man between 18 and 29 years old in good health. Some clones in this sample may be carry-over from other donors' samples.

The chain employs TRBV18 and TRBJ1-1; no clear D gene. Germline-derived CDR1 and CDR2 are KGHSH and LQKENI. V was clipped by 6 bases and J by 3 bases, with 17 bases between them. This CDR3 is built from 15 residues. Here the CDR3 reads CASSPPAFPDTEAFF. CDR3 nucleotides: TGTGCCAGCTCCCCCCCGGCTTTTCCGGACACTGAAGCTTTCTTT.

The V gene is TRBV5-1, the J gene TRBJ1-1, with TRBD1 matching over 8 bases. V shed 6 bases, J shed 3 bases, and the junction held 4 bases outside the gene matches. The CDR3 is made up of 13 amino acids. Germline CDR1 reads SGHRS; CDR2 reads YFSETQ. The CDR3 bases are TGCGCCAGCACTTACAGGGGGGACACTGAAGCTTTCTTT. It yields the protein CASTYRGDTEAFF.

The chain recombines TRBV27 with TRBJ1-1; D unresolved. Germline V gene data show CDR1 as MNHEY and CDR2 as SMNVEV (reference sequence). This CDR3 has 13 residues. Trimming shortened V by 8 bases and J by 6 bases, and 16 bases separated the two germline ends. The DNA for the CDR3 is TGTGCCAGCGGTAACGGTCGAATCGCTGAAGCTTTCTTT. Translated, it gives CASGNGRIAEAFF.

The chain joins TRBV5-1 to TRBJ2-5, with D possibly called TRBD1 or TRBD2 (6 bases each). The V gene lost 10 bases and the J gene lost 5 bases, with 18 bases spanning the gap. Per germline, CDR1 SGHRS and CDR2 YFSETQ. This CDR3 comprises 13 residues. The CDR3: CAAGGGRGETQYF. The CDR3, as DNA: TGCGCCGCCGGAGGGGGGCGCGGGGAGACCCAGTACTTC.

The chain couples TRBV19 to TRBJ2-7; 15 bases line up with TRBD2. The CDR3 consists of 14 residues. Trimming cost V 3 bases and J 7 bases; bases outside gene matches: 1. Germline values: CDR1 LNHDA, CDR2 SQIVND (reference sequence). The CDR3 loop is CASSIGLAGGEQYF. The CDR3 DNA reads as TGTGCCAGTAGTATTGGACTAGCGGGAGGGGAGCAGTACTTC.

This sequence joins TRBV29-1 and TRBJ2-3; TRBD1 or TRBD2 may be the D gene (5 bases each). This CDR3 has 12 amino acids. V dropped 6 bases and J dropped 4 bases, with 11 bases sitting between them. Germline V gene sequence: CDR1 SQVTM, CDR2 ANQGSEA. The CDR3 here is CSVLGTPDTQYF. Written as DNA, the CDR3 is TGCAGCGTCTTAGGGACCCCAGATACGCAGTATTTT.

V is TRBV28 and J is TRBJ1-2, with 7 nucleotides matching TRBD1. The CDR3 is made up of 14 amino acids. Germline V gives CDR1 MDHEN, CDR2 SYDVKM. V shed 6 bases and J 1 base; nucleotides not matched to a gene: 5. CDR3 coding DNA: TGTGCCAGCAGCAATGACAGGGTTAACTATGGCTACACCTTC. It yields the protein CASSNDRVNYGYTF.

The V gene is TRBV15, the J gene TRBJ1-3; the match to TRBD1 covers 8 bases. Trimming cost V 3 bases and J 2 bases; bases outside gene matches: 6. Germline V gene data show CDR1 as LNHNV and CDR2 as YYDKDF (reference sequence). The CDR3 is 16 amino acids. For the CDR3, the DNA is TGTGCCACCAGCAGGTGGGGACAGGCTCCTGGAAACACCATATATTTT. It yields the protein CATSRWGQAPGNTIYF. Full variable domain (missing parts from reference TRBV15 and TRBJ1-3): DAMVIQNPRYQVTQFGKPVTLSCSQTLNHNVMYWYQQKSSQAPKLLFHYYDKDFNNEADTPDNFQSRRPNTSFCFLDIRSPGLGDTAMYLCATSRWGQAPGNTIYFGEGSWLTVV.

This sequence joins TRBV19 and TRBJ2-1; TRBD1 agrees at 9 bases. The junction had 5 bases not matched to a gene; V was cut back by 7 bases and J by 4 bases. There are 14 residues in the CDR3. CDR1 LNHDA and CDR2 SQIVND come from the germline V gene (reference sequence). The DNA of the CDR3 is TGTGCCAGTACTACCGACAGGGGGTACAATGAGCAGTTCTTC. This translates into CASTTDRGYNEQFF. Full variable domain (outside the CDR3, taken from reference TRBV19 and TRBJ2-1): DGGITQSPKYLFRKEGQNVTLSCEQNLNHDAMYWYRQDPGQGLRLIYYSQIVNDFQKGDIAEGYSVSREKKESFPLTVTSAQKNPTAFYLCASTTDRGYNEQFFGPGTRLTVL.

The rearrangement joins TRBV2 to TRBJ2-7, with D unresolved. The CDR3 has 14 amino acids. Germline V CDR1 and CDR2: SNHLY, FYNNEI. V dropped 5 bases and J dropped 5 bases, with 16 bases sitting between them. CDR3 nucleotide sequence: TGTGCCAGCAGTATATACACACCGTCGAACGAGCAGTACTTC. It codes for CASSIYTPSNEQYF. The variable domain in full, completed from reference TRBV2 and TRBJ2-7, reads EPEVTQTPSHQVTQMGQEVILRCVPISNHLYFYWYRQILGQKVEFLVSFYNNEISEKSEIFDDQFSVERPDGSNFTLKIRSTKLEDSAMYFCASSIYTPSNEQYFGPGTRLTVT.

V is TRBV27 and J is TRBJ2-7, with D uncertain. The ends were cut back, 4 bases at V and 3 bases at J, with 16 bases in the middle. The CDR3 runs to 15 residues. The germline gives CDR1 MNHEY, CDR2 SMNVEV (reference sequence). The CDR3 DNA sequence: TGTGCCAGCAGTTCCTTGGCAGAGACCCTCTACGAGCAGTACTTC. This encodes CASSSLAETLYEQYF.

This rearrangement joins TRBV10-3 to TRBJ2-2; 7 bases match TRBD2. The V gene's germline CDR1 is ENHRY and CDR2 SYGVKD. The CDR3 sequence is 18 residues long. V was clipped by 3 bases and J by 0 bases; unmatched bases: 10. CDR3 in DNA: TGTGCCATCAGTGACGGGGCTAGCGGACCCGCGAACACCGGGGAGCTGTTTTTT. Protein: CAISDGASGPANTGELFF.

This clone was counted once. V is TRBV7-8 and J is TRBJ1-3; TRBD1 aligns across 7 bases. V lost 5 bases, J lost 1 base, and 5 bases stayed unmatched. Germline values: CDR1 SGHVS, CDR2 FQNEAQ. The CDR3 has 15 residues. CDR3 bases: TGTGCCAGCAGCCCCCTGACAGGGTCTGGAAACACCATATATTTT. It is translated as CASSPLTGSGNTIYF.

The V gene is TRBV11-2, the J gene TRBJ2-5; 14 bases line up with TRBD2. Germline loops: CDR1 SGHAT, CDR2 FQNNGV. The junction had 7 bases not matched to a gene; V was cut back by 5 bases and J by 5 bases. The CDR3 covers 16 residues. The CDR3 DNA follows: TGTGCCAGCAGCCCTAACCGACTAGCGGGAGGGGAGACCCAGTACTTC. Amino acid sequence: CASSPNRLAGGETQYF.

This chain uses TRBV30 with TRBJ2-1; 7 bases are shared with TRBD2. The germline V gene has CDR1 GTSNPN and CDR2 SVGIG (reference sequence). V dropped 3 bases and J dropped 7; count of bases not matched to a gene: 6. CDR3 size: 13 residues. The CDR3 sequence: CAWRGRAWNEQFF. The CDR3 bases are TGTGCCTGGAGAGGGAGGGCGTGGAATGAGCAGTTCTTC.

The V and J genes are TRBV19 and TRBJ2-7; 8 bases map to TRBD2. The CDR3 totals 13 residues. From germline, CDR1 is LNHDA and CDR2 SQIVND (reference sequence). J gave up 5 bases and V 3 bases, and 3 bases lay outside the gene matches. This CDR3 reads CASSIPGLDEQYF. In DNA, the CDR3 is TGTGCCAGTAGTATTCCGGGACTAGACGAGCAGTACTTC.

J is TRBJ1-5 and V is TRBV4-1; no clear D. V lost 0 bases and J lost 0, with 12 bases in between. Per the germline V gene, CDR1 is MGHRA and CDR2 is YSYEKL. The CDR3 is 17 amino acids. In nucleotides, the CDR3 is TGCGCCAGCAGCCAAGATCCGAGCGCCAGTAGCAATCAGCCCCAGCATTTT. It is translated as CASSQDPSASSNQPQHF.

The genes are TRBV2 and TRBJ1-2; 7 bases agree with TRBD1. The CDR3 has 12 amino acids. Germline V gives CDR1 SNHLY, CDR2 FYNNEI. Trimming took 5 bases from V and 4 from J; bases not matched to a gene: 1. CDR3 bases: TGTGCCAGCAGTAGGACAGGCTATGGCTACACCTTC. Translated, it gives CASSRTGYGYTF.

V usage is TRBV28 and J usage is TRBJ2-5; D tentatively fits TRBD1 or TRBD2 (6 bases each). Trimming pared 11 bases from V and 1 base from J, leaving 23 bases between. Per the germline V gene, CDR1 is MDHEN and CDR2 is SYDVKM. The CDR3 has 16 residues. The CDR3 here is CACTQGRGTSQETQYF. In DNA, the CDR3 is TGTGCCTGCACCCAGGGCCGCGGGACATCCCAAGAGACCCAGTACTTC.